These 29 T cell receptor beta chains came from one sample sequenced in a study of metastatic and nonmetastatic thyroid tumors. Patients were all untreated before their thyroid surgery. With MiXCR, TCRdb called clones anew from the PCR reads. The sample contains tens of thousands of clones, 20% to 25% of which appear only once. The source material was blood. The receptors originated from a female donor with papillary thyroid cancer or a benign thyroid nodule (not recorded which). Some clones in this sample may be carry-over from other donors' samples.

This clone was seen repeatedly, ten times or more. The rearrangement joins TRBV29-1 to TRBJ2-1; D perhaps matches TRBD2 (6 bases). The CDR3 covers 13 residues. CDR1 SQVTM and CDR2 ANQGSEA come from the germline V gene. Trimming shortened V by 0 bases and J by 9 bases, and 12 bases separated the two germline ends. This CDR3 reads CSVEDFRGSEQFF. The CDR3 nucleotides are TGCAGCGTTGAAGATTTCCGGGGGAGTGAGCAGTTCTTC.

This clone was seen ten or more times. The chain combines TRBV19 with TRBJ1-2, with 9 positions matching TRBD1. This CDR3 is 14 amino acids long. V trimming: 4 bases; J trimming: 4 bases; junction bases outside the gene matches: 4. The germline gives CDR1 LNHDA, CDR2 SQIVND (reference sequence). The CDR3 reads CASSKDRGFYGYTF. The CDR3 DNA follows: TGTGCCAGTAGTAAGGACAGGGGATTCTATGGCTACACCTTC. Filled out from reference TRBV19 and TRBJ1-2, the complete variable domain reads DGGITQSPKYLFRKEGQNVTLSCEQNLNHDAMYWYRQDPGQGLRLIYYSQIVNDFQKGDIAEGYSVSREKKESFPLTVTSAQKNPTAFYLCASSKDRGFYGYTFGSGTRLTVV.

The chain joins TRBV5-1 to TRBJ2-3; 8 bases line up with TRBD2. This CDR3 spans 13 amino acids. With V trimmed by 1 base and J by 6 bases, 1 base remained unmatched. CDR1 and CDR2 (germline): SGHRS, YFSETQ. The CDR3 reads CASSLTSGDTQYF. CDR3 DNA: TGCGCCAGCAGCTTGACTAGCGGCGATACGCAGTATTTT.

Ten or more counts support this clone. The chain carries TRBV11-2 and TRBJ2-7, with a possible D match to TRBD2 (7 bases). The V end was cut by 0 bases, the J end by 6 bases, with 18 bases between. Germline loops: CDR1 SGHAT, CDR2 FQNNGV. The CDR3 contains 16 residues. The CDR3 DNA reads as TGTGCCAGCAGCTTAGAATGGGGAGGGTGGGGGCTCGAGCAGTACTTC. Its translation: CASSLEWGGWGLEQYF.

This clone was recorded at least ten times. CDR3 sequence reads: CASSLAGTGSYEQYF. Written as DNA, the CDR3 is TGTGCCAGCAGCTTGGCAGGGACAGGCTCCTACGAGCAGTACTTC. This chain joins TRBV5-8 and TRBJ2-7, with 8 bases matching TRBD1. This CDR3 comprises 15 residues. Looked up from germline, CDR1 is SGHTS and CDR2 is YDEGEE. V shed 0 bases, J shed 0 bases, and the junction held 2 bases outside the gene matches.

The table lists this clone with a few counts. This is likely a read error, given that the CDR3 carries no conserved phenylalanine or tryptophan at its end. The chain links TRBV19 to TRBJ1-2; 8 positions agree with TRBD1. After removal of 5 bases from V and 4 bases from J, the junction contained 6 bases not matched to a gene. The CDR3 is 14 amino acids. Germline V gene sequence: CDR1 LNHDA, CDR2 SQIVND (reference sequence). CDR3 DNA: TGTGCCAGTAGTCCCGAGACAGGGGTCTATGGCTACACCTTA. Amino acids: CASSPETGVYGYTL.

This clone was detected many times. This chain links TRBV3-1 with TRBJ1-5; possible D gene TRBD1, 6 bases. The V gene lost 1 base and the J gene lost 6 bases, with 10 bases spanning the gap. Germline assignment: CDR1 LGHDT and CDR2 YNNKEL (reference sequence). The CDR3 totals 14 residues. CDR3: CASSQAGQTQPQHF. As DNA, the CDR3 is TGTGCCAGCAGCCAAGCAGGACAGACTCAGCCCCAGCATTTT.

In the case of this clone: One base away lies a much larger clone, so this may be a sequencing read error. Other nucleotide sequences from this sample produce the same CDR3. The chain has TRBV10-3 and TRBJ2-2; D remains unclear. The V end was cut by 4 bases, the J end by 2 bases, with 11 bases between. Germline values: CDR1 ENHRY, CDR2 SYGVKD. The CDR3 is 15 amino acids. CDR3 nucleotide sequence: TGTGCCATCAGTGTAAACGGTCTTAACACCGGGGAGCTGTTTTTT. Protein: CAISVNGLNTGELFF.

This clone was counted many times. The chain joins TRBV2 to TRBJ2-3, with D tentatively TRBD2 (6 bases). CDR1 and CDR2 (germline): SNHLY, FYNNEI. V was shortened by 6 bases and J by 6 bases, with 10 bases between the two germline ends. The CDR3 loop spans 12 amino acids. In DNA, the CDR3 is TGTGCCAGCAGGGAGGAGGGGGATACGCAGTATTTT. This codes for CASREEGDTQYF.

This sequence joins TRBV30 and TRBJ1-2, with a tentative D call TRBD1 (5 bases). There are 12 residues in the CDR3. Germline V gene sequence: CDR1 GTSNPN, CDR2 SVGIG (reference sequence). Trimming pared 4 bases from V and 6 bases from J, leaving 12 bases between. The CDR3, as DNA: TGTGCCTGGACAAGGAGGGGACATGGCTACACCTTC. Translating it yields CAWTRRGHGYTF. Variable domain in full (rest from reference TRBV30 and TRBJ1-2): SQTIHQWPATLVQPVGSPLSLECTVEGTSNPNLYWYRQAAGRGLQLLFYSVGIGQISSEVPQNLSASRPQDRQFILSSKKLLLSDSGFYLCAWTRRGHGYTFGSGTRLTVV.

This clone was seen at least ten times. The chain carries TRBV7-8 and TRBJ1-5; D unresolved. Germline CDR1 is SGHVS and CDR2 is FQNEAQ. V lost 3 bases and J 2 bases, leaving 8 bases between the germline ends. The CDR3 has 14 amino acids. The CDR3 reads CASSLSSGNQPQHF. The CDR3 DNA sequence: TGTGCCAGCAGCTTGAGCAGTGGCAATCAGCCCCAGCATTTT.

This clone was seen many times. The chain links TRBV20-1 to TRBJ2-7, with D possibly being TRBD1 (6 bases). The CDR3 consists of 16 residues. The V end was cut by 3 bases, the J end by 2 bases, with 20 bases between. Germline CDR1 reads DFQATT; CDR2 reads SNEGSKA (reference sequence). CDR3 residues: CSASAPPRTATYEQYF. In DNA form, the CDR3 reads TGCAGTGCTAGCGCCCCACCCCGGACAGCCACCTACGAGCAGTACTTC.

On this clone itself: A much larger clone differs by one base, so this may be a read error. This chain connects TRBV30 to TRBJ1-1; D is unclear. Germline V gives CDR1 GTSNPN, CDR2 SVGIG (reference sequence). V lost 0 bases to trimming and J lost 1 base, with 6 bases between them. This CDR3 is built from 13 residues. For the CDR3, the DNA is TGTGCCTGGAGTGTATATCAGAACACTGAAGCTTTCTTT. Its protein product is CAWSVYQNTEAFF.

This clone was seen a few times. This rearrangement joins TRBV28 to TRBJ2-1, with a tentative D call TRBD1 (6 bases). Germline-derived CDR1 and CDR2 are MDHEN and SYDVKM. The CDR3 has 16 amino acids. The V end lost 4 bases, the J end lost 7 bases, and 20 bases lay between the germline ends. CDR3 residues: CASSSPRGGEVNEQFF. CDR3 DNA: TGTGCCAGCAGTTCGCCTAGAGGGGGAGAGGTGAATGAGCAGTTCTTC. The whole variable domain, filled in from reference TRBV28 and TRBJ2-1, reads DVKVTQSSRYLVKRTGEKVFLECVQDMDHENMFWYRQDPGLGLRLIYFSYDVKMKEKGDIPEGYSVSREKKERFSLILESASTNQTSMYLCASSSPRGGEVNEQFFGPGTRLTVL.

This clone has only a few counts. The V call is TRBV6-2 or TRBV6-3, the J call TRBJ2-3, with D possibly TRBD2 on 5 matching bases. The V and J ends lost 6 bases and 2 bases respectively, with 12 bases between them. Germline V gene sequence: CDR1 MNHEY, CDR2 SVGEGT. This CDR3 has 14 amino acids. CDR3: CASSPGLDTDTQYF. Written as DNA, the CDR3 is TGTGCCAGCAGCCCCGGACTCGACACAGATACGCAGTATTTT.

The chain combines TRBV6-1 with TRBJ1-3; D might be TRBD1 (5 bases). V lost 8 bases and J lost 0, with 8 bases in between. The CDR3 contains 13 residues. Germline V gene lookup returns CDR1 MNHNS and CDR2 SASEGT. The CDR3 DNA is TGTGCCAGCGGGGGGTACTCTGGAAACACCATATATTTT. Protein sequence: CASGGYSGNTIYF.

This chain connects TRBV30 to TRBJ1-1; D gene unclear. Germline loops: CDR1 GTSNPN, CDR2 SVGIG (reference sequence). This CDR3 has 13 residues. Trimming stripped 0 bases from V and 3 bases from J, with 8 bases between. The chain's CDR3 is CAWSVHRYTEAFF. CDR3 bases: TGTGCCTGGAGTGTACATCGTTACACTGAAGCTTTCTTT.

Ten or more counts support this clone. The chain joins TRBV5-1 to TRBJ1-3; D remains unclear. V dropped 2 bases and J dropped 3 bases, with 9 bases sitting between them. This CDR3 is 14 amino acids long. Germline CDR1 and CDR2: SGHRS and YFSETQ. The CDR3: CASSFFEGGNTIYF. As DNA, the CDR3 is TGCGCCAGCAGCTTTTTCGAGGGTGGAAACACCATATATTTT.

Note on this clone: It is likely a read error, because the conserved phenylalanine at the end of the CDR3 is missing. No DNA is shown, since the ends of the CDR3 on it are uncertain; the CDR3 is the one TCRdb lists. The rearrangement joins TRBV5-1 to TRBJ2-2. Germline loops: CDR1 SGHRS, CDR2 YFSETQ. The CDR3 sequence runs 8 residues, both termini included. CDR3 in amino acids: CASSFRSG.

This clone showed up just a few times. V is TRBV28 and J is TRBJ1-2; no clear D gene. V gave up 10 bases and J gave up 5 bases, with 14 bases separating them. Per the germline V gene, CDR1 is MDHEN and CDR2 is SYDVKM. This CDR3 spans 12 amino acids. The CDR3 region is CAIGQTTYGYTF. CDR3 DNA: TGTGCCATCGGGCAGACGACTTATGGCTACACCTTC.

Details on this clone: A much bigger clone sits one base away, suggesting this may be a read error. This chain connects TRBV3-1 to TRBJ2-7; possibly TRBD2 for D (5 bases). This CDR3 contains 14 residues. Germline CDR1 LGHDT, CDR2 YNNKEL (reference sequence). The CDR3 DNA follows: TGTGCCAGCAGACAAGAAGTGGGAGTTGGCGAGCAGTACTTC. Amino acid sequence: CASRQEVGVGEQYF.

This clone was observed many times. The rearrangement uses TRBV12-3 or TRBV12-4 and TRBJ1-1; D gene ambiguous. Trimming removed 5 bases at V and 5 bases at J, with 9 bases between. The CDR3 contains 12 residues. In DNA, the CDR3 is TGTGCCAGCAGTCCATGGATAACTGAAGCTTTCTTT. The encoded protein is CASSPWITEAFF.

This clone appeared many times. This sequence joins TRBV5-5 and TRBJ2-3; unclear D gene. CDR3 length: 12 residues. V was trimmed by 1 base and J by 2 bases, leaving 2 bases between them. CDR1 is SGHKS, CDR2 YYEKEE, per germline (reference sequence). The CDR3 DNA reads TGTGCCAGCAGCTTGTACACAGATACGCAGTATTTT. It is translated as CASSLYTDTQYF. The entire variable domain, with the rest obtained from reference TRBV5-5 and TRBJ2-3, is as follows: DAGVTQSPTHLIKTRGQQVTLRCSPISGHKSVSWYQQVLGQGPQFIFQYYEKEERGRGNFPDRFSARQFPNYSSELNVNALLLGDSALYLCASSLYTDTQYFGPGTRLTVL.

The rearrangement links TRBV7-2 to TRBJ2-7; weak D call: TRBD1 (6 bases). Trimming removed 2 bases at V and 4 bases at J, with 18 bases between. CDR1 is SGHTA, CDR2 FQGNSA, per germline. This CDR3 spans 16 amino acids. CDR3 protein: CASSLSPTGKDYEQYF. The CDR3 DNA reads TGTGCCAGCAGCTTATCGCCGACAGGAAAGGATTACGAGCAGTACTTC.

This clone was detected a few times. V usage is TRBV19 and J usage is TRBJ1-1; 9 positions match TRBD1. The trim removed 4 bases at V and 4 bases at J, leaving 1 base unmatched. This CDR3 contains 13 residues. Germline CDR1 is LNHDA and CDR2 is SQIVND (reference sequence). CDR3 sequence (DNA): TGTGCCAGTAGTACGACAGGGGGCACTGAAGCTTTCTTT. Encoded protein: CASSTTGGTEAFF. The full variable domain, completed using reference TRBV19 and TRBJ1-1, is DGGITQSPKYLFRKEGQNVTLSCEQNLNHDAMYWYRQDPGQGLRLIYYSQIVNDFQKGDIAEGYSVSREKKESFPLTVTSAQKNPTAFYLCASSTTGGTEAFFGQGTRLTVV.

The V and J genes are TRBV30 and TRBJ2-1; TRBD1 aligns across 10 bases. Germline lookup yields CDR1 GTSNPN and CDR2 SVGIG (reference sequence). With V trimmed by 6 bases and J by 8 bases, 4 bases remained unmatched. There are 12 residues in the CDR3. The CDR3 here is CACGQGVHEQFF. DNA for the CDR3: TGTGCCTGTGGACAGGGGGTTCATGAGCAGTTCTTC.

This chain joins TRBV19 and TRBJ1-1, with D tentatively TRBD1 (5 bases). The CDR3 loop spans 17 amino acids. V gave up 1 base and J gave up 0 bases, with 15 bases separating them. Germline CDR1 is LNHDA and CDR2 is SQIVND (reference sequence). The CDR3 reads CASSIVRDPGLNTEAFF. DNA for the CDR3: TGTGCCAGTAGTATAGTCCGGGACCCCGGGTTGAACACTGAAGCTTTCTTT.

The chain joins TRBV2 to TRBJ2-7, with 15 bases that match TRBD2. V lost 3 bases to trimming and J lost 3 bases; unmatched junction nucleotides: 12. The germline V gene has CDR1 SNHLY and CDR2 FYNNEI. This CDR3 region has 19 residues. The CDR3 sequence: CASSDEGGLAGGEGYEQYF. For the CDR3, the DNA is TGTGCCAGCAGTGATGAGGGTGGACTAGCGGGAGGGGAGGGCTACGAGCAGTACTTC.

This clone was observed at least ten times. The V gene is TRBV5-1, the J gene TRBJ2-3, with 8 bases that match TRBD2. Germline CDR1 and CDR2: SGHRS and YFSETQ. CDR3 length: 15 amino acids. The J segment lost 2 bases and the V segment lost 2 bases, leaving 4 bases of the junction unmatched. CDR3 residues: CASSLAGEITDTQYF. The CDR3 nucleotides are TGCGCCAGCAGCTTAGCGGGGGAAATCACAGATACGCAGTATTTT.